Sequencing of this TCR beta chain was carried out in a study of blood T cell repertoires in COVID-19. This table comes from immunoSEQ multiplex PCR, and its TCRdb copy is limited to in-frame clones, with some not included. This table has about 80,000 clones, 89% appearing once. J gave up 4 bases and V 4 bases, and 9 bases lay outside the gene matches. The CDR3 contains 16 residues. Germline V lookup: CDR1 LGHDT, CDR2 YNNKEL (reference sequence). This TCR was recovered from a man aged 70-80 years with active or convalescent COVID-19. Material: peripheral blood. The chain recombines TRBV3-1 (or the pseudogene TRBV3-2) with TRBJ1-2; 10 bases map to TRBD1. Here the CDR3 reads CASSLSAGTGAYGYTF. In DNA form, the CDR3 reads TGTGCCAGCAGCCTTTCGGCCGGGACAGGGGCCTATGGCTACACCTTC.